This record looks at one T cell receptor (beta chain) sequence and its context. Construction of the TCR beta libraries employed iRepertoire HTBI primers in conjunction with Arm-PCR of CDR3 regions. As handled by the study authors: The samples included around 62 TRBV and some 15 TRBJ segments. TCRdb called the multiplex PCR reads again in MiXCR, with one record for every CDR3 protein. The V and J calls shown here were made by TCRdb, not taken from the authors' results. The data contain 440,000 or so distinct CDR3 sequences, about 15% of them singletons. These data originate in a study of regulatory T cells in long-lasting Graves disease. Germline values: CDR1 MNHEY, CDR2 SMNVEV (reference sequence). The CDR3 length is 18 residues. V lost 0 bases, J lost 1 base, and 10 bases stayed unmatched. The time point is: newly diagnosed GD, antithyroid drugs for less than 3 months. The TCR library used RNA extracted from PBMCs.

These records were also assigned to another study, of T cells in Graves' hyperthyroidism and ophthalmopathy.

This TCR came from a woman under 40 with Graves disease. The sample was peripheral blood mononuclear cells (PBMCs), taken at new diagnosis, from a patient treated with antithyroid drugs. J is TRBJ2-3 and V is TRBV27; 7 bases map to TRBD2. The CDR3, as DNA: TGTGCCAGCAGTTTATCGGGCAGCGGGACTTACCGCACAGATACGCAGTATTTT. Translated, it gives CASSLSGSGTYRTDTQYF.